These 15 T cell receptor beta chains share one sample of origin, sequenced in a study of blood T cell repertoires in COVID-19. Here immunoSEQ multiplex PCR was the method, and the copy in TCRdb shows in-frame clones only, minus some. The table shows 81,000 or so clones, with roughly 85% occurring only once. Specimen: peripheral blood. These receptors were taken from a man aged 50-60 years with COVID-19, enrolled during active disease.

The chain combines TRBV18 with TRBJ1-4; no firm D call. The CDR3 consists of 15 residues. Germline-derived CDR1 and CDR2 are KGHSH and LQKENI. V was pared by 4 bases and J by 0 bases, with 9 bases between. CDR3 coding DNA: TGTGCCAGCTCACTTCCGGTCGCAACTAATGAAAAACTGTTTTTT. Translating it yields CASSLPVATNEKLFF.

This clone has a single count. V is TRBV28 and J is TRBJ1-2; D is undetermined. Trimming took 6 bases from V and 4 from J, leaving 15 bases between them. CDR3 length equals 14 residues. Germline loops: CDR1 MDHEN, CDR2 SYDVKM. The CDR3: CASSSETVAYGYTF. The CDR3 DNA sequence: TGTGCCAGCAGCAGTGAAACAGTTGCCTATGGCTACACCTTC.

The rearrangement joins TRBV25-1 to TRBJ2-7; D is unresolved. Germline CDR1 is MGHDK and CDR2 is SYGVNS. This CDR3 spans 13 amino acids. V was shortened by 1 base and J by 0 bases, with 4 bases between the two germline ends. The CDR3 protein is CASSESLSYEQYF. The CDR3 DNA reads TGTGCCAGCAGTGAATCCCTCTCCTACGAGCAGTACTTC.

The rearrangement links TRBV19 to TRBJ2-3, with 12 bases matching TRBD1. Germline V gene sequence: CDR1 LNHDA, CDR2 SQIVND (reference sequence). There are 16 residues in the CDR3. V trimming: 6 bases; J trimming: 6 bases; junction bases outside the gene matches: 10. The CDR3 sequence is CASRKGTGGFGDTQYF. The CDR3 bases are TGTGCCAGTAGGAAAGGGACAGGGGGCTTCGGGGATACGCAGTATTTT.

The chain recombines TRBV5-4 with TRBJ2-1, with a tentative D call TRBD2 (6 bases). This CDR3 comprises 15 residues. V lost 2 bases, J lost 4 bases, and 13 bases lay in between. CDR1 is SGHNT and CDR2 is YYREEE in the germline V gene (reference sequence). The CDR3 region has the DNA TGTGCCAGCAGCTTTTCCGGGGCGGGGTACAATGAGCAGTTCTTC. Translation gives CASSFSGAGYNEQFF.

V usage is TRBV29-1 and J usage is TRBJ1-1; D not certain. CDR3 length: 14 amino acids. V was cut by 4 bases and J by 0 bases, with 12 bases left in between. Looked up from germline, CDR1 is SQVTM and CDR2 is ANQGSEA. The CDR3 sequence is CSVVSEVMNTEAFF. The DNA for the CDR3 is TGCAGCGTTGTCTCGGAGGTCATGAACACTGAAGCTTTCTTT.

V and J are TRBV10-3 and TRBJ1-2; TRBD1 might be the D (5 bases). Germline V CDR1 and CDR2: ENHRY, SYGVKD. The CDR3 runs 13 residues. V was shortened by 3 bases and J by 5 bases, with 10 bases between the two germline ends. The CDR3, as DNA: TGTGCCATCAGTGAAGGGGAAGCGTATGGCTACACCTTC. This gives the protein CAISEGEAYGYTF.

J is TRBJ2-7 and V is TRBV18; perhaps TRBD1 as D (5 bases). Per germline, CDR1 KGHSH and CDR2 LQKENI. V lost 3 bases, J lost 5 bases, and 17 bases lay in between. This CDR3 is 15 amino acids long. DNA for the CDR3: TGTGCCAGCTCACCCCCCGGCAGGGTTCGCAACGAGCAGTACTTC. Encoded protein: CASSPPGRVRNEQYF.

This clone was counted a single time. The CDR3 nucleotides read TGTGCCTCTAGTTGGGGGGGGCGGGACAATGAGCAGTTCTTC. Its protein product is CASSWGGRDNEQFF. The chain uses TRBV30 and TRBJ2-1, with D possibly TRBD2 on 7 matching bases. With 7 bases removed from V and 5 bases from J, the gap between germline ends came to 18 bases. The CDR3 is made up of 14 amino acids. In germline, CDR1 is GTSNPN, CDR2 SVGIG (reference sequence).

The rearrangement links TRBV7-6 to TRBJ2-5; TRBD1 is a possible D gene (5 bases). Germline CDR1 is SGHVS and CDR2 is FNYEAQ. V lost 0 bases and J lost 5, with 13 bases in between. This CDR3 has 15 residues. The DNA for the CDR3 is TGTGCCAGCAGCTTAGCGTGGGGCGTTAGGGAGACCCAGTACTTC. Protein: CASSLAWGVRETQYF. Full variable domain (remainder filled in from reference TRBV7-6 and TRBJ2-5): GAGVSQSPRYKVTKRGQDVALRCDPISGHVSLYWYRQALGQGPEFLTYFNYEAQQDKSGLPNDRFSAERPEGSISTLTIQRTEQRDSAMYRCASSLAWGVRETQYFGPGTRLLVL.

This chain connects TRBV19 to TRBJ1-2; weak D call: TRBD1 (6 bases). This CDR3 spans 13 amino acids. CDR1 is LNHDA and CDR2 is SQIVND in the germline V gene (reference sequence). Between the trimmed V and J ends, which lost 7 bases and 4 bases, there was a span of 13 bases. CDR3 sequence (DNA): TGTGCCAGTAACAGGGCAGAAGCCTATGGCTACACCTTC. Its translation: CASNRAEAYGYTF.

The V and J genes are TRBV28 and TRBJ2-1, with TRBD2 matching 11 bases. CDR1 and CDR2 (germline): MDHEN, SYDVKM. This CDR3 has 15 residues. The junction had 8 bases not matched to a gene; V was cut back by 6 bases and J by 7 bases. The CDR3 spells CASRPTSGMLNEQFF. Here the CDR3 DNA reads TGTGCCAGCAGGCCGACTAGCGGGATGTTGAATGAGCAGTTCTTC.

The chain couples TRBV29-1 to TRBJ2-7; TRBD1 matches 9 bases. Germline values: CDR1 SQVTM, CDR2 ANQGSEA. The CDR3 length is 14 residues. Trimming cost V 4 bases and J 1 base; bases outside gene matches: 5. This CDR3 reads CSVAGGQGSYEQYF. The CDR3 region has the DNA TGCAGCGTTGCCGGGGGACAGGGTTCCTACGAGCAGTACTTC.

The chain carries TRBV19 and TRBJ2-3; weak D call: TRBD1 (6 bases). Trimming shortened V by 7 bases and J by 2 bases, and 10 bases separated the two germline ends. Germline V gene lookup returns CDR1 LNHDA and CDR2 SQIVND (reference sequence). This CDR3 region has 13 residues. The CDR3 region is CASNEGVTDTQYF. CDR3 DNA sequence: TGTGCCAGTAATGAGGGGGTCACAGATACGCAGTATTTT.

This clone was found a few times. The DNA of the CDR3 is TGTGCCAGCAGCTTAGGGGACAGCAACTATGGCTACACCTTC. This encodes CASSLGDSNYGYTF. The rearrangement links TRBV7-8 to TRBJ1-2, with TRBD1 matching 7 bases. The junction had 1 base not matched to a gene; V was cut back by 1 base and J by 2 bases. CDR3 size: 14 residues. Germline V gene data show CDR1 as SGHVS and CDR2 as FQNEAQ.